A single sample is the source of the 26 T cell receptor beta chains below, sequenced in a study of cytotoxic CD8 clonotypes in ibrutinib-treated CLL. This table comes from immunoSEQ multiplex PCR, and its TCRdb copy is limited to in-frame clones, with some not included. The sample has approximately 70,000 clones, 80% seen once. Specimen: PBMCs, collected at disease progression, from a patient treated with ibrutinib. These receptors all come from a human donor with chronic lymphocytic leukemia.

The chain employs TRBV29-1 and TRBJ2-5; 8 bases are a match to TRBD1. The V and J ends lost 0 bases and 5 bases, in that order; junction bases with no gene match: 8. CDR3 size: 15 residues. Germline V CDR1 and CDR2: SQVTM, ANQGSEA. CDR3 in amino acids: CSVEDPQGARETQYF. Here the CDR3 DNA reads TGCAGCGTTGAAGATCCCCAGGGGGCGCGGGAGACCCAGTACTTC. Filled out from reference TRBV29-1 and TRBJ2-5, the complete variable domain reads SAVISQKPSRDICQRGTSLTIQCQVDSQVTMMFWYRQQPGQSLTLIATANQGSEATYESGFVIDKFPISRPNLTFSTLTVSNMSPEDSSIYLCSVEDPQGARETQYFGPGTRLLVL.

The chain uses TRBV7-9 and TRBJ2-7; tentative D call: TRBD1 (6 bases). The CDR3 extends over 18 amino acids. V lost 1 base and J lost 2, with 21 bases in between. Germline assignment: CDR1 SEHNR and CDR2 FQNEAQ (reference sequence). The CDR3 here is CASSLVSGLQGNPYEQYF. CDR3 DNA: TGTGCCAGCAGCTTAGTCTCAGGTTTGCAGGGGAACCCCTACGAGCAGTACTTC.

This chain connects TRBV4-1 to TRBJ2-3; 8 bases fit TRBD2. Trimming removed 4 bases from V and 1 base from J; junction bases left unmatched: 16. From germline, CDR1 is MGHRA and CDR2 YSYEKL. This CDR3 is built from 19 residues. For the CDR3, the DNA is TGCGCCAGCAGCCCCCAGCTTCTCCGGGGAGCGGGAGGCACAGATACGCAGTATTTT. Translating gives CASSPQLLRGAGGTDTQYF.

The chain links TRBV19 to TRBJ2-1; 8 bases map to TRBD2. V dropped 11 bases and J dropped 0; count of bases not matched to a gene: 3. Germline V CDR1 and CDR2: LNHDA, SQIVND (reference sequence). The CDR3 consists of 13 residues. The CDR3 DNA sequence: TGTGCCTCGAGCGGGAGCTCCTACAATGAGCAGTTCTTC. This codes for CASSGSSYNEQFF.

This sequence joins TRBV28 and TRBJ2-7; D is unclear. Germline CDR1 is MDHEN and CDR2 is SYDVKM. V lost 8 bases and J lost 0, with 5 bases in between. This CDR3 comprises 11 residues. CDR3 residues: CASSNSYEQYF. CDR3 in DNA: TGTGCCAGCTCCAACTCCTACGAGCAGTACTTC.

The J gene is TRBJ2-7, the V gene TRBV27, with 7 bases matching TRBD1. V trimming: 4 bases; J trimming: 0 bases; junction bases outside the gene matches: 15. Germline CDR1 is MNHEY and CDR2 is SMNVEV (reference sequence). The CDR3 is 18 amino acids. In DNA, the CDR3 is TGTGCCAGCAGTTACCGACCGGAATACAGGGGAACCTCCTACGAGCAGTACTTC. Translation: CASSYRPEYRGTSYEQYF.

The CDR3: CASSLVWVPIIPQHF. CDR3 DNA: TGTGCCAGCAGCTTAGTTTGGGTTCCAATCATTCCCCAGCATTTT. The gene calls are TRBV7-2 and TRBJ1-5, with unresolved D. V lost 1 base to trimming and J lost 10 bases, with 17 bases between them. The germline V gene encodes CDR1 SGHTA and CDR2 FQGNSA. The CDR3 runs 15 residues.

The chain recombines TRBV5-4 with TRBJ2-3; D is ambiguous. The CDR3 is 13 amino acids. The V gene's germline CDR1 is SGHNT and CDR2 YYREEE (reference sequence). V lost 4 bases to trimming and J lost 5 bases, with 11 bases between them. DNA for the CDR3: TGTGCCAGCAGCCAACCGGGCCAAGATACGCAGTATTTT. Protein sequence: CASSQPGQDTQYF.

The chain employs TRBV9 and TRBJ2-1; 7 bases agree with TRBD2. V dropped 3 bases and J dropped 7; count of bases not matched to a gene: 10. The CDR3 consists of 15 residues. Germline V gene data show CDR1 as SGDLS and CDR2 as YYNGEE. The DNA for the CDR3 is TGTGCCAGCAGCGCTGCCGGGATCGGGGGGAATGAGCAGTTCTTC. Protein: CASSAAGIGGNEQFF.

This clone was seen a few times. The rearrangement uses TRBV10-3 and TRBJ1-2; the D is unclear. The ends were cut back, 5 bases at V and 7 bases at J, with 11 bases in the middle. The CDR3 has 12 residues. Germline loops: CDR1 ENHRY, CDR2 SYGVKD. The CDR3 loop reads CAISSWSSGYTF. For the CDR3, the DNA is TGTGCCATCAGTTCCTGGTCGTCTGGCTACACCTTC.

This clone turned up a few times. CDR3 DNA: TGCGCCAGCAGTAGCGGAGGACAGGGGGTACCCCTCCACTTT. Its protein is CASSSGGQGVPLHF. The chain combines TRBV10-2 with TRBJ1-6; 10 bases match TRBD1. The junction had 7 bases not matched to a gene; V was cut back by 5 bases and J by 12 bases. The length of the CDR3 is 14 residues. CDR1 and CDR2 from the germline V gene are WSHSY and SAAADI.

This clone was seen more than once but under ten times. The V and J genes are TRBV11-3 and TRBJ2-2; D call uncertain. The V end lost 5 bases, the J end lost 1 base, and 11 bases lay between the germline ends. This CDR3 is built from 15 residues. The germline V gene has CDR1 SGHNT and CDR2 YENEEA. The CDR3 DNA follows: TGTGCCAGCAGCAGAACGGCGCGGAACACCGGGGAGCTGTTTTTT. Encoded protein: CASSRTARNTGELFF.

This chain connects TRBV10-3 to TRBJ1-5; D gene ambiguous. Germline-derived CDR1 and CDR2 are ENHRY and SYGVKD. V lost 7 bases, J lost 5 bases, and 12 bases lay in between. The CDR3 contains 13 residues. CDR3 sequence reads: CAITAGEDQPQHF. The CDR3 DNA is TGTGCCATCACCGCCGGGGAAGATCAGCCCCAGCATTTT.

The chain links TRBV5-1 to TRBJ2-3; D not certain. V dropped 3 bases and J dropped 4 bases, with 9 bases sitting between them. CDR1 is SGHRS, CDR2 YFSETQ, per germline. This CDR3 is built from 13 residues. The CDR3 bases are TGCGCCAGCAGCTCCGACCTCCCAGATACGCAGTATTTT. Translating it yields CASSSDLPDTQYF.

Comment on this clone: Other DNA sequences from this sample encode an identical CDR3 as well. The genes are TRBV5-4 and TRBJ2-5; D might be TRBD1 (6 bases). V lost 1 base, J lost 5 bases, and 9 bases lay in between. CDR1 SGHNT and CDR2 YYREEE come from the germline V gene (reference sequence). There are 13 residues in the CDR3. CDR3 in DNA: TGTGCCAGCAGCTTGTGGACAGTGGAGACCCAGTACTTC. Translated: CASSLWTVETQYF.

The chain uses TRBV28 and TRBJ1-5; perhaps TRBD1 as D (6 bases). There are 15 residues in the CDR3. V was pared by 9 bases and J by 5 bases, with 20 bases between. CDR1 and CDR2 (germline): MDHEN, SYDVKM. Here the CDR3 DNA reads TGTGCCAGTAGCGGAGGGGGGAAACGGTATCAGCCCCAGCATTTT. As protein: CASSGGGKRYQPQHF.

A single count supports this clone. The chain combines TRBV7-2 with TRBJ2-7; 9 positions agree with TRBD1. The CDR3 is 17 amino acids. Germline values: CDR1 SGHTA, CDR2 FQGNSA. V lost 5 bases, J lost 12 bases, and 23 bases stayed unmatched. The CDR3 coding sequence is TGTGCCAGCAGCCTAGGCAGCTCCGAGGCGATCGGGACAGGGTTGTACTTC. It specifies CASSLGSSEAIGTGLYF.

The chain combines TRBV7-6 with TRBJ2-5, with D maybe TRBD1 (6 bases). V lost 4 bases and J lost 4, with 16 bases in between. The germline CDR1 and CDR2 sequences are SGHVS and FNYEAQ. CDR3 length equals 15 residues. CDR3 nucleotide sequence: TGTGCCAGCAGCTCGGTAGTAGGGGGTCGAGAGACCCAGTACTTC. Its translation is CASSSVVGGRETQYF.

The chain couples TRBV7-9 to TRBJ2-4; either TRBD1 or TRBD2 may supply D (5 bases each). Germline V CDR1 and CDR2: SEHNR, FQNEAQ (reference sequence). V lost 5 bases and J lost 6, with 14 bases in between. The CDR3 totals 14 residues. The DNA for the CDR3 is TGTGCCAGCAGCATCGCCGGGGCGTCAAACATTCAGTACTTC. The encoded protein is CASSIAGASNIQYF.

V gene TRBV28 combines with J gene TRBJ1-2; TRBD1 agrees at 10 bases. Trimming took 6 bases from V and 12 from J; bases not matched to a gene: 7. Germline lookup yields CDR1 MDHEN and CDR2 SYDVKM. CDR3 size: 12 residues. The CDR3 DNA is TGTGCCAGCAGAAGTCGGGACAGGGGAGACACCTTC. This translates into CASRSRDRGDTF.

The CDR3, as DNA: TGTGCCAGCGGCTCCCGGGGGCCGAACACCGGGGAGCTGTTTTTT. As protein: CASGSRGPNTGELFF. The rearrangement joins TRBV6-6 to TRBJ2-2; D possibly uses TRBD1 or TRBD2 (6 bases each). Germline CDR1 and CDR2: MNHNY and SVGAGI (reference sequence). The CDR3 runs 15 residues. V lost 8 bases and J 0 bases, leaving 13 bases between the germline ends.

Concerning this clone: The same CDR3 also results from other DNA sequences found in this sample. V is TRBV30 and J is TRBJ2-2; the D is unclear. Germline loops: CDR1 GTSNPN, CDR2 SVGIG (reference sequence). The CDR3 runs to 12 residues. V was cut by 5 bases and J by 1 base, with 5 bases left in between. The CDR3 sequence: CAWGGNTGELFF. Written as DNA, the CDR3 is TGTGCCTGGGGCGGGAACACCGGGGAGCTGTTTTTT.

This sequence joins TRBV19 and TRBJ1-5; D not certain. V dropped 1 base and J dropped 7 bases, with 14 bases sitting between them. Germline CDR1 and CDR2: LNHDA and SQIVND (reference sequence). The CDR3 has 15 residues. The CDR3: CASSIVGSWKQPQHF. CDR3 sequence (DNA): TGTGCCAGTAGTATAGTTGGCAGCTGGAAGCAGCCCCAGCATTTT.

This clone was observed a handful of times. The chain has TRBV10-3 and TRBJ1-1; D not certain. V dropped 10 bases and J dropped 4 bases, with 16 bases sitting between them. Germline V lookup: CDR1 ENHRY, CDR2 SYGVKD. The CDR3 totals 13 residues. CDR3 in amino acids: CATRKGPSTEAFF. DNA of the CDR3: TGTGCCACCAGAAAGGGTCCGAGCACTGAAGCTTTCTTT.

The genes are TRBV15 and TRBJ1-5; 7 bases map to TRBD1. CDR3 size: 15 residues. The junction had 12 bases not matched to a gene; V was cut back by 3 bases and J by 10 bases. CDR1 is LNHNV and CDR2 is YYDKDF in the germline V gene (reference sequence). The chain's CDR3 is CATSSQQGRGQPQHF. Written as DNA, the CDR3 is TGTGCCACCAGCAGTCAACAGGGGAGAGGTCAACCCCAGCATTTT.

The chain employs TRBV5-1 and TRBJ2-5; a possible D gene is TRBD2 (6 bases). This CDR3 contains 14 residues. V dropped 4 bases and J dropped 5 bases, with 15 bases sitting between them. Germline V gene lookup returns CDR1 SGHRS and CDR2 YFSETQ. This CDR3 is CASSLLSGRETQYF. The CDR3 nucleotides are TGCGCCAGCAGCCTATTGAGCGGGCGGGAGACCCAGTACTTC.